The 7 T cell receptor beta chains presented below share a single source sample, sequenced in a study of PD-1 blockade in classical Hodgkin lymphoma. Brentuximab vedotin exposure varied, and every patient relapsed after autologous stem cell transplantation. TCRdb's copy holds only in-frame clones and misses some; the assay was immunoSEQ multiplex PCR. The sample contains 15,000 or so clones, roughly 68% of which appear only once. The sequences come from peripheral blood mononuclear cells (PBMCs), collected at baseline. Every receptor here comes from a human donor with classical Hodgkin lymphoma.

The V call is TRBV27, the J call TRBJ2-1, with D hard to call. Germline lookup yields CDR1 MNHEY and CDR2 SMNVEV (reference sequence). The V gene lost 5 bases and the J gene lost 4 bases, with 30 bases spanning the gap. The CDR3 has 20 residues. CDR3 nucleotide sequence: TGTGCCAGCAGTAATCCCTCCGAGGCCCTAAAACCTAGGCCATACAATGAGCAGTTCTTC. This translates into CASSNPSEALKPRPYNEQFF.

The chain has TRBV2 and TRBJ2-7; perhaps TRBD2 as D (6 bases). Trimming took 6 bases from V and 7 from J, leaving 13 bases between them. The germline gives CDR1 SNHLY, CDR2 FYNNEI. The CDR3 is made up of 12 amino acids. CDR3 bases: TGTGCCAGCAGGTCGCTAGCGCGGGAGCAGTACTTC. Protein sequence: CASRSLAREQYF.

The chain joins TRBV4-2 to TRBJ2-7; TRBD1 matches 8 bases. The CDR3 sequence is 14 residues long. The V gene end was trimmed by 3 bases and the J gene end by 6 bases; junction bases not matched to a gene: 7. CDR1 and CDR2 (germline): LGHNA, YNFKEQ. The CDR3 is CASSQRVGTGEQYF. The CDR3 DNA reads as TGTGCCAGCAGCCAGCGGGTAGGGACAGGCGAGCAGTACTTC.

The chain employs TRBV5-5 and TRBJ1-1; tentative D call: TRBD1 (5 bases). The CDR3 has 14 residues. V dropped 1 base and J dropped 4 bases, with 11 bases sitting between them. Germline CDR1 and CDR2: SGHKS and YYEKEE (reference sequence). The CDR3 protein is CASSLSRASTEAFF. The CDR3, as DNA: TGTGCCAGCAGCTTGTCCAGGGCTAGCACTGAAGCTTTCTTT. Complete variable domain (other parts from reference TRBV5-5 and TRBJ1-1): DAGVTQSPTHLIKTRGQQVTLRCSPISGHKSVSWYQQVLGQGPQFIFQYYEKEERGRGNFPDRFSARQFPNYSSELNVNALLLGDSALYLCASSLSRASTEAFFGQGTRLTVV.

The chain uses TRBV5-4 and TRBJ2-4, with TRBD2 matching 8 bases. The V gene's germline CDR1 is SGHNT and CDR2 YYREEE (reference sequence). CDR3 length: 15 amino acids. Losses at the gene ends were 3 bases for V and 3 bases for J; bases not matched to a gene: 5. The chain's CDR3 is CASSSKLADKNIQYF. Here the CDR3 DNA reads TGTGCCAGCAGCTCGAAACTAGCGGACAAAAACATTCAGTACTTC.

V usage is TRBV10-3 and J usage is TRBJ2-5, with 12 bases matching TRBD2. Trimming at V came to 6 bases and at J to 5 bases, leaving 10 bases not matched to a gene. Germline CDR1 is ENHRY and CDR2 is SYGVKD. The CDR3 runs to 16 residues. CDR3 region: CAIRPGLAGGGETQYF. The CDR3 coding sequence is TGTGCCATCAGGCCGGGACTAGCGGGCGGAGGGGAGACCCAGTACTTC.

The V gene is TRBV19, the J gene TRBJ1-1, with D unclear. The CDR3 spans 13 residues. V was trimmed by 4 bases and J by 3 bases, leaving 9 bases between them. Germline V gene data show CDR1 as LNHDA and CDR2 as SQIVND (reference sequence). The CDR3 region is CASSSGLDTEAFF. The DNA for the CDR3 is TGTGCCAGTAGTAGCGGGTTGGACACTGAAGCTTTCTTT.